The rows below give T cell receptor beta chains drawn from one sample of a study of blood T cell repertoires in COVID-19. Generated by immunoSEQ multiplex PCR, the TCRdb table keeps only in-frame clones and is missing some. The sample carries 300,000 to 450,000 clones, about 90% recorded once. The material sequenced was PBMCs or T cells enriched from blood (not recorded which). The receptor set was obtained from a woman aged 25 to 45 who had recovered from COVID-19. Both conserved end residues are part of each CDR3. The D gene is left open where the match is weak. Clone size is not always given. Where it is, it says once, few, many or a class for expanded clones.

>TRBJ1-4|16|TRBV28|.|.
TGTGCCAGCAGTTTATCGGCGGGGGGCGTCAATGAAAAACTGTTTTTT
CASSLSAGGVNEKLFF
>TRBJ2-5|14|TRBV5-4|.|TRBD1
TGTGCCAGCAGCTTTGGCGACAGGGAAGAGACCCAGTACTTC
CASSFGDREETQYF
>TRBJ1-4|15|TRBV29-1|.|.
TGCAGCGTTGAAGCCCCACAGTCTGCCGGTGAAAAACTGTTTTTT
CSVEAPQSAGEKLFF
>TRBJ2-7|11|TRBV28|.|.
TGTGCCAGCAGCTTGGCGAGGGAGCAGTACTTC
CASSLAREQYF
>TRBJ1-2|14|TRBV11-2|.|.
TGTGCCAGCGCTCGGGGGGAGTCCGACTATGGCTACACCTTC
CASARGESDYGYTF
>TRBJ2-7|15|TRBV6-2/TRBV6-3|.|TRBD2
TGTGCCAGCAGTCCAAACCACGCGGGGGCCTACGAGCAGTACTTC
CASSPNHAGAYEQYF
>TRBJ2-5|15|TRBV5-1|.|TRBD2
TGCGCCAGCAGCTCATCTCCGGGACTAGCGTTTTCCCAGTACTTC
CASSSSPGLAFSQYF
>TRBJ1-6|19|TRBV4-3|.|TRBD1
TGCGCCAGCAGCCAATTTTTGTCCACGGACAGGGTTGGTAATTCACCCCTCCACTTT
CASSQFLSTDRVGNSPLHF
>TRBJ2-5|15|TRBV19|.|.
TGTGCCAGTAGCCCAATCGGAGGGGCTTTGGAGACCCAGTACTTC
CASSPIGGALETQYF
>TRBJ1-6|17|TRBV19|.|.
TGTGCCAGTAGTATAGGTCGGGGAAGCTCCTATAATTCACCCCTCCACTTT
CASSIGRGSSYNSPLHF
>TRBJ2-3|15|TRBV7-2|.|TRBD1
TGTGCCAGCAGCCCCAGACAGGGGGGGGGAGATACGCAGTATTTT
CASSPRQGGGDTQYF
>TRBJ1-2|10|TRBV20-1|.|.
TGCAGTGCTAGGGGGGCGGCCTCTTCCTTC
CSARGAASSF
>TRBJ2-2|12|TRBV28|.|.
TGTGCCAGCAGTTCGAGCACCGGGGAGCTGTTTTTT
CASSSSTGELFF
>TRBJ2-1|13|TRBV12-3/TRBV12-4|.|.
TGTGCCAGCACCGATGCTGGACTAAATGAGCAGTTCTTC
CASTDAGLNEQFF
>TRBJ2-1|17|TRBV14|few|TRBD2
TGTGCCAGCAGCCAACTAGCGGGGGGGCCGGTAAGGAATGAGCAGTTCTTC
CASSQLAGGPVRNEQFF
>TRBJ1-1|14|TRBV18|.|.
TGTGCCAGCTCACCACTGGAGAGGAACACTGAAGCTTTCTTT
CASSPLERNTEAFF
>TRBJ2-7|15|TRBV19|.|TRBD2
TGTGCCAGTAGTGTGGGACTAGCGCAATCCTACGAGCAGTACTTC
CASSVGLAQSYEQYF
>TRBJ1-2|15|TRBV20-1|.|TRBD1
TGCAGTGCTAGTTCAGGGGGGCCAACTAACTATGGCTACACCTTC
CSASSGGPTNYGYTF
>TRBJ2-3|16|TRBV5-5|.|TRBD2
TGTGCCAGCAGCTTTGTTCCGGGACTAAGCACAGATACGCAGTATTTT
CASSFVPGLSTDTQYF
>TRBJ2-1|19|TRBV27|.|TRBD2
TGTGCCAGCAGTTTATTAGCTAGCGGGGGGCCAGTAGTTAGCAATGAGCAGTTCTTC
CASSLLASGGPVVSNEQFF
>TRBJ2-7|14|TRBV5-1|.|TRBD1
TGCGCCAGCAGCTTGGCCAGGGACAGGGGAGAGCAGTACTTC
CASSLARDRGEQYF
>TRBJ1-6|15|TRBV2|.|.
TGTGCCAGCAGTGAAGGAAATGCGGAGAATTCACCCCTCCACTTT
CASSEGNAENSPLHF
>TRBJ2-7|15|TRBV6-1|.|TRBD1
TGTGCCAGCAGTGAAGTGGAGACAGGGCTCTACGAGCAGTACTTC
CASSEVETGLYEQYF
>TRBJ1-2|14|TRBV27|.|.
TGTGCCAGCAGTTCCCGGTGGGAGGGGCTTGGCTACACCTTC
CASSSRWEGLGYTF
>TRBJ2-2|17|TRBV9|.|.
TGTGCCAGCAGCGTAGCTACGGCAGGGGCGGGCACCGGGGAGCTGTTTTTT
CASSVATAGAGTGELFF
>TRBJ2-7|15|TRBV19|.|TRBD1
TGTGCCAGTAGCCAACCGGGACAGTCCACGAGGGAGCAGTACTTC
CASSQPGQSTREQYF
>TRBJ2-5|16|TRBV5-1|.|TRBD2
TGCGCCAGCAGCTTGGCAGCGGGGGGTAACCAAGAGACCCAGTACTTC
CASSLAAGGNQETQYF
>TRBJ1-4|12|TRBV28|.|TRBD1
TGTGCCAGCGGACAGGGGGCTGAAAAACTGTTTTTT
CASGQGAEKLFF